The T cell receptor (beta chain) under discussion was sequenced for a study of shared clonotypes between healthy human individuals. Broader study findings: Compared with memory subsets, naive subsets generally had larger estimated richness. Clonotype sharing levels among donors were expected to vary with sequencing depth.

This CDR3 is built from 13 residues. From germline, CDR1 is SEHNR and CDR2 FQNEAQ (reference sequence). V lost 4 bases, J lost 3 bases, and 1 base stayed unmatched. Sequenced by immunoSEQ multiplex PCR; TCRdb stores in-frame clones only, minus some. The data hold approximately 500,000 clones, with around 96% observed a single time. In regard to this clone: Its specificity is not known. This specimen includes other DNA sequences encoding the same CDR3.

This receptor was obtained from a woman aged 25 to 39 in good health. The chain uses TRBV7-9 and TRBJ1-1; 8 nucleotides match TRBD1. Sequenced: naive CD4+ T cells sorted from blood. Sample subset: CD45RA+ positively selected. The chain's CDR3 is CASSSQGDTEAFF. CDR3 nucleotides: TGTGCCAGCAGCTCACAGGGGGACACTGAAGCTTTCTTT.